Listed below are T cell receptor beta chains from one sample, sequenced in a study of identical twins. TCRdb fed the 5' RACE reads into MiXCR, producing one record per CDR3 protein. This sample has approximately 490,000 distinct CDR3 sequences, with 20% to 25% found just once. These data are also associated with another study on yellow fever vaccine responses in identical twins.

Sample: CD4+ T cells sorted from blood. Receptors originate from a woman between 18 and 29 years old in good health. Both conserved end residues are part of each CDR3. The order of the fields is V gene, clone size, D gene, J gene, CDR3 DNA, CDR3 protein. D genes are given only for firm matches. Clone size appears in some rows only: once, few, many, or a class for an expanded clone.

TRBV20-1	.	.	TRBJ1-5	TGCAGTGCTACCAGGGTAGGTCAGCCCCAGCATTTT	CSATRVGQPQHF
TRBV28	.	TRBD1	TRBJ1-6	TGTGCCAGCAGGGGGCCGGGACAGGATAATTCACCCCTCCACTTT	CASRGPGQDNSPLHF
TRBV7-6	.	.	TRBJ1-5	TGTGCCAGCACCCACGACAGTCTCAATCAGCCCCAGCATTTT	CASTHDSLNQPQHF
TRBV15	.	.	TRBJ2-1	TGTGCCACCAGCAGTAGGGGACGGACCTACAATGAGCAGTTCTTC	CATSSRGRTYNEQFF
TRBV18	.	.	TRBJ1-5	TGTGCCAGCTCGTCAGACAATCAGCCCCAGCATTTT	CASSSDNQPQHF
TRBV12-3/TRBV12-4	few	.	TRBJ2-2	TGTGCCAGCACCAGACTCAGGGCCGGGGAGCTGTTTTTT	CASTRLRAGELFF
TRBV29-1	.	.	TRBJ2-6	TGCAGCGTTGACCCATCTGGGGCCAACGTCCTGACGTTC	CSVDPSGANVLTF
TRBV6-1	few	.	TRBJ1-2	TGTGCCAGCACGTCCTCCAATTACGGAACTATTCGCTACACCTTC	CASTSSNYGTIRYTF
TRBV14	few	TRBD2	TRBJ2-2	TGTGCCAGCAGCCAAGACGCGAGCGGGGTTCTTCTGTTTTTT	CASSQDASGVLLFF
TRBV28	.	.	TRBJ2-1	TGTGCCAGCAAAATCGGACCAGGCGGTGAGCAGTTCTTC	CASKIGPGGEQFF
TRBV20-1	.	TRBD2	TRBJ2-1	TGCAGTGCTAGTCTAGCGGGCTACAATGAGCAGTTCTTC	CSASLAGYNEQFF
TRBV19	.	.	TRBJ2-1	TGTGCCAGTAGAGGGGGGTTTGGTGAGCAGTTCTTC	CASRGGFGEQFF
TRBV7-2	.	TRBD2	TRBJ2-2	TGTGCCAGCAGCTCAGCGGGAGTAGGTACCGGGGAGCTGTTTTTT	CASSSAGVGTGELFF
TRBV5-5	many	TRBD2	TRBJ2-3	TGTGCCAGCAGCTTGGGGGCTAGCGGCAGCACAGATACGCAGTATTTT	CASSLGASGSTDTQYF
TRBV6-1	.	.	TRBJ1-2	TGTGCCAGCAGTGAAGCGCTTCCCGGTGGCTACACCTTC	CASSEALPGGYTF
TRBV5-1	few	TRBD1	TRBJ1-1	TGCGCCAGCAGCTTGGGGGGACAGGGACCCTCCGAAGCTTTCTTT	CASSLGGQGPSEAFF
TRBV5-1	few	TRBD2	TRBJ2-1	TGCGCCAGCAGCTACGGGGGACTAGCGGACGAGTACAATGAGCAGTTCTTC	CASSYGGLADEYNEQFF
TRBV7-6	few	.	TRBJ2-1	TGTGCCAGCAGCCGGACGGGGGCGAAGCTCTACAATGAGCAGTTCTTC	CASSRTGAKLYNEQFF
TRBV20-1	few	.	TRBJ1-2	TGCAGTGCTAGTCCCGTGGTCAGCTATGGCTACACCTTC	CSASPVVSYGYTF
TRBV5-1	.	.	TRBJ2-3	TGCGCCAGCAGCTCGCAAGGTGAAGATACGCAGTATTTT	CASSSQGEDTQYF
TRBV10-3	few	.	TRBJ2-5	TGTGCCTCCAACGGGGGAAAGAGGTGGGAGACCCAGTACTTC	CASNGGKRWETQYF
TRBV7-2	few	TRBD1	TRBJ2-3	TGTGCCAGCAGCTTTTCTGGGACAGGGACAGATACGCAGTATTTT	CASSFSGTGTDTQYF
TRBV27	.	.	TRBJ1-1	TGTGCCAGCAGTTTCATGGGGAGAACTGAAGCTTTCTTT	CASSFMGRTEAFF
TRBV4-1	many	.	TRBJ1-1	TGCGCCAGCAGCCAAGTCGTTGGGAACACTGAAGCTTTCTTT	CASSQVVGNTEAFF
TRBV24-1	few	TRBD2	TRBJ2-1	TGTGCCACCAGTGATACTACACTAGCGGGCCGAGTACATGAGCAGTTCTTC	CATSDTTLAGRVHEQFF
TRBV11-2	.	.	TRBJ2-3	TGTGCCAGCAGCCGCCTAGGTCGCACAGATACGCAGTATTTT	CASSRLGRTDTQYF
TRBV5-1	many	.	TRBJ2-4	TGCGCCAGCAAGGAGCAGGGGAAAAACATTCAGTACTTC	CASKEQGKNIQYF
TRBV7-9	.	.	TRBJ2-3	TGTGCCAGCAGCACTACCCGAGGGGGAGTGGGGACAGATACGCAGTATTTT	CASSTTRGGVGTDTQYF
TRBV9	few	TRBD2	TRBJ2-1	TGTGCCAGCAGCGTATACGCGGGAGGGCCGGGGAATGAGCAGTTCTTC	CASSVYAGGPGNEQFF
TRBV7-9	.	.	TRBJ2-3	TGTGCCAGCAGCTTAAACTGGGGAACTCGCACAGATACGCAGTATTTT	CASSLNWGTRTDTQYF
TRBV24-1	.	TRBD2	TRBJ2-1	TGTGCCACCAGTGATCCCCGAGGTGGCGGGAGGACCTACAATGAGCAGTTCTTC	CATSDPRGGGRTYNEQFF
TRBV13	.	.	TRBJ2-5	TGTGCCAGCAGCTTACCGGGGAAGGAGACCCAGTACTTC	CASSLPGKETQYF
TRBV14	.	.	TRBJ2-5	TGTGCCAGCAGCCCGCGGTGGGGGGGCCGCGGAGAGACCCAGTACTTC	CASSPRWGGRGETQYF
TRBV7-6	few	.	TRBJ1-1	TGTGCCAGCAGCTCTTCGGATGGGGGAAGGGCTTTCTTT	CASSSSDGGRAFF
TRBV7-3	once	.	TRBJ2-3	TGTGCCAGCAGCAAAAGGGCAGTGGCAGATACGCAGTATTTT	CASSKRAVADTQYF
TRBV5-1	.	.	TRBJ2-3	TGCGCCAGCAGCTACGGACTATTCGCTAGCACAGATACGCAGTATTTT	CASSYGLFASTDTQYF
TRBV5-1	few	.	TRBJ2-1	TGCGCCAGCAGCCCTCTCGGGGGTCCCTACAATGAGCAGTTCTTC	CASSPLGGPYNEQFF
TRBV4-2	.	.	TRBJ1-2	TGTGCCAGCAGGCCGGACAGTACTAACTATGGCTACACCTTC	CASRPDSTNYGYTF
TRBV24-1	many	TRBD2	TRBJ2-1	TGTGCCACCAGTGACCTGGGACTAGCGGGAGGAAGCGAGCAGTTCTTC	CATSDLGLAGGSEQFF
TRBV12-3/TRBV12-4	few	.	TRBJ1-1	TGTGCCAGCAGTTCCCTTGGGGGGGCGCGTGCTGAAGCTTTCTTT	CASSSLGGARAEAFF
TRBV5-1	few	TRBD1	TRBJ2-1	TGCGCCAGCAGCCTGGGAACGGGACAGGGAACCTACAATGAGCAGTTCTTC	CASSLGTGQGTYNEQFF
TRBV12-3/TRBV12-4	few	.	TRBJ2-1	TGTGCCAGCAGTTTTGTCCACAATGAGCAGTTCTTC	CASSFVHNEQFF
TRBV11-1	few	TRBD1	TRBJ2-7	TGTGCCAGCAGCTTCTCCGGGACAGGGGGCTTTGGGAAATTTAGCGCGGGCGAGCAGTACTTC	CASSFSGTGGFGKFSAGEQYF
TRBV20-1	.	.	TRBJ1-1	TGCAGTGCTAGAGATCAGGGAGAGGGGGCTGAAGCTTTCTTT	CSARDQGEGAEAFF
TRBV29-1	few	.	TRBJ2-5	TGCAGCGTTGAAGTACAGTCTTGGGAGACCCAGTACTTC	CSVEVQSWETQYF
TRBV5-1	many	.	TRBJ2-1	TGTGCCAGCAGCTTAGTCAGGAGCTCCTACAATGAGCAGTTCTTC	CASSLVRSSYNEQFF